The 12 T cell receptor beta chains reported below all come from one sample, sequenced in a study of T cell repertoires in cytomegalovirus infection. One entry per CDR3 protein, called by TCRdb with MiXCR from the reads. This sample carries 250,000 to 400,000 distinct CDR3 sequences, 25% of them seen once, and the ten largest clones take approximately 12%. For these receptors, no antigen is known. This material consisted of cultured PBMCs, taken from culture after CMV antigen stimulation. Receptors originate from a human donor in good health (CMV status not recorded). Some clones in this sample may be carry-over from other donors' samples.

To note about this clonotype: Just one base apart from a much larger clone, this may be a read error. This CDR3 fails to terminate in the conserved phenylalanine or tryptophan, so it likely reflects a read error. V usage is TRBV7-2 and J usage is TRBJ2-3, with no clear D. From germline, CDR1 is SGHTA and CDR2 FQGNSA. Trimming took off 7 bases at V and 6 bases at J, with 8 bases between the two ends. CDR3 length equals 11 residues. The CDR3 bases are TGTGCCAGCACCCTAATTGATACGCAGTATCTT. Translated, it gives CASTLIDTQYL.

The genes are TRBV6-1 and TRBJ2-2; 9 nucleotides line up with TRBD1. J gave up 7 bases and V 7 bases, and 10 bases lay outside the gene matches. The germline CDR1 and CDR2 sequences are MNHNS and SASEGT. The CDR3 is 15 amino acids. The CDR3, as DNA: TGTGCCAGCACCTTAGATACAGGGGGCCTCGGGGAGCTGTTTTTT. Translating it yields CASTLDTGGLGELFF.

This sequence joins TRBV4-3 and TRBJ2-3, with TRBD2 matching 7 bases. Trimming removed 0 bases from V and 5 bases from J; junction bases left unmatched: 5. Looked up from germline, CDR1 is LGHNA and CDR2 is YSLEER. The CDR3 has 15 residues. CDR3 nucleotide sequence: TGCGCCAGCAGCCAAGACGCCGCGGGAGTAGATACGCAGTATTTT. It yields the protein CASSQDAAGVDTQYF.

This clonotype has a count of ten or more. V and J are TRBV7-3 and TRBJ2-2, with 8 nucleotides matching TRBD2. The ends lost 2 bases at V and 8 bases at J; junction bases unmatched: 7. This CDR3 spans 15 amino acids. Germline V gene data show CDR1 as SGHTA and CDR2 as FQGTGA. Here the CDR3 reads CASSLSGGRRGELFF. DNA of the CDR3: TGTGCCAGCAGCTTATCGGGCGGGAGGCGAGGGGAGCTGTTTTTT.

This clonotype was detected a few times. CDR3 coding DNA: TGTGCCAGCAGCTTGCAGGGGCACTTCTCTGGAAACACCATATATTTT. Residues: CASSLQGHFSGNTIYF. The rearrangement joins TRBV7-8 to TRBJ1-3, with D maybe TRBD1 (6 bases). In germline, CDR1 is SGHVS, CDR2 FQNEAQ. V was pared by 3 bases and J by 0 bases, with 12 bases between. The CDR3 is 16 amino acids.

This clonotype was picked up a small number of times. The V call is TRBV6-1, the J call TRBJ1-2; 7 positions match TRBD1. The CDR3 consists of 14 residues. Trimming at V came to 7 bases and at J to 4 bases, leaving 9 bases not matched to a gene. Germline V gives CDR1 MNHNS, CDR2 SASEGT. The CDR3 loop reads CASNDDRDPYGYTF. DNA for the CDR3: TGTGCCAGCAACGATGACAGGGATCCCTATGGCTACACCTTC.

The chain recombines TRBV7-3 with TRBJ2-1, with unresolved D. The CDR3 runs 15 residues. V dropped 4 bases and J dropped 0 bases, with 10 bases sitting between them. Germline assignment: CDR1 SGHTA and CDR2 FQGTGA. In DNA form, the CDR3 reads TGTGCCAGCAGCTCTCCAGGTTTCTCCTACAATGAGCAGTTCTTC. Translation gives CASSSPGFSYNEQFF.

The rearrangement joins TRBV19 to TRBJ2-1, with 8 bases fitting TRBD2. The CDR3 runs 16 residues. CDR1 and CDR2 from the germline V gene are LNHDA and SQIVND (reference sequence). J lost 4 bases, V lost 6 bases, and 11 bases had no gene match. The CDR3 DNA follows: TGTGCCAGTAGCCATTCACGGGGGGGGGGATACAATGAGCAGTTCTTC. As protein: CASSHSRGGGYNEQFF.

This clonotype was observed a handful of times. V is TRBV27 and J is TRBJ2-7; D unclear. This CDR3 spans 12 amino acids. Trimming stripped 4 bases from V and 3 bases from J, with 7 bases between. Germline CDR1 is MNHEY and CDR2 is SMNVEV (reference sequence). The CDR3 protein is CASSSLVYEQYF. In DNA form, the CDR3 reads TGTGCCAGCAGTTCTCTTGTCTACGAGCAGTACTTC.

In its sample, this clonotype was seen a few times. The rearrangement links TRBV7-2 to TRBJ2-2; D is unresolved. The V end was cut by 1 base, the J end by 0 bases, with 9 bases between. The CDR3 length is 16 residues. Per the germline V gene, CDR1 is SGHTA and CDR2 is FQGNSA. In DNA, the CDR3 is TGTGCCAGCAGCTTAGGGCCAGGAACGAACACCGGGGAGCTGTTTTTT. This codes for CASSLGPGTNTGELFF.

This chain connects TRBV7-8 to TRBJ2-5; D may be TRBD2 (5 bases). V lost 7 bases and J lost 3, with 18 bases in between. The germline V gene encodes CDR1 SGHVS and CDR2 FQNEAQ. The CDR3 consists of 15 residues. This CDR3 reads CASILNRGSKETQYF. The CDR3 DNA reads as TGTGCCAGCATTCTAAACCGGGGTTCCAAAGAGACCCAGTACTTC.

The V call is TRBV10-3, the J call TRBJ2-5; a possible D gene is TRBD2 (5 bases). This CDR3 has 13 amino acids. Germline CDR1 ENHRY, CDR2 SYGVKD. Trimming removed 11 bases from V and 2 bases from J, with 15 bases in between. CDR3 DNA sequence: TGTGCCCACGCCCAGCGGCAACAAGAGACCCAGTACTTC. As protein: CAHAQRQQETQYF.